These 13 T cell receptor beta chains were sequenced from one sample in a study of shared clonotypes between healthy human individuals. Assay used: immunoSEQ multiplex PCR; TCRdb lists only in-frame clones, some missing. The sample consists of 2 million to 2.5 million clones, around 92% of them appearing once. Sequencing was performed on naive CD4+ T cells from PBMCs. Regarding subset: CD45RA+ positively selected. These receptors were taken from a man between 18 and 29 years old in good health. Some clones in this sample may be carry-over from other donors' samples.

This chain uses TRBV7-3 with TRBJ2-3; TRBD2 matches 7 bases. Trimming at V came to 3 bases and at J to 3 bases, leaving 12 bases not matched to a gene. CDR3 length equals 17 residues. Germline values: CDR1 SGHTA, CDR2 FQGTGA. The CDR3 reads CASSFDQGGSGTDTQYF. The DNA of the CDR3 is TGTGCCAGCAGCTTTGATCAGGGCGGGAGTGGAACAGATACGCAGTATTTT.

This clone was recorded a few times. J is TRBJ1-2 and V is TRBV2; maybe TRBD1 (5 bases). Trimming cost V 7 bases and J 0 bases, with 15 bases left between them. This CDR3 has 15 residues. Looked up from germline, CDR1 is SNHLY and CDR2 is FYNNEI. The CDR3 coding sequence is TGTGCCAGCACCGTGGGGGATGGTGCTAACTATGGCTACACCTTC. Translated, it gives CASTVGDGANYGYTF.

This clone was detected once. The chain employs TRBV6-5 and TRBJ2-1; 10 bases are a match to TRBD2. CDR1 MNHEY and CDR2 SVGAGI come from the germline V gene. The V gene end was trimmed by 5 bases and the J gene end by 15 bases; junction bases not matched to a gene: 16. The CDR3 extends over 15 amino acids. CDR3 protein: CASSPLKREGRGWFF. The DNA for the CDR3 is TGTGCCAGCAGTCCCCTAAAGCGGGAGGGCCGGGGATGGTTCTTC.

The chain's CDR3 is CASSLVAGGPGTGELFF. The CDR3 DNA follows: TGTGCCAGCAGCTTAGTAGCGGGAGGGCCAGGCACCGGGGAGCTGTTTTTT. V is TRBV7-9 and J is TRBJ2-2; 11 nucleotides align to TRBD2. Germline V gene sequence: CDR1 SEHNR, CDR2 FQNEAQ (reference sequence). The CDR3 sequence is 17 residues long. V trimming: 1 base; J trimming: 4 bases; junction bases outside the gene matches: 5.

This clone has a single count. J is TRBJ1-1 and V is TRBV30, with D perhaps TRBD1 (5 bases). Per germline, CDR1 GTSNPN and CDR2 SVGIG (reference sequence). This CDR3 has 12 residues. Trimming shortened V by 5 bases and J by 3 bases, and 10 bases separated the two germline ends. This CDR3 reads CAWGGEDTEAFF. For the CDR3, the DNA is TGTGCCTGGGGGGGTGAGGACACTGAAGCTTTCTTT.

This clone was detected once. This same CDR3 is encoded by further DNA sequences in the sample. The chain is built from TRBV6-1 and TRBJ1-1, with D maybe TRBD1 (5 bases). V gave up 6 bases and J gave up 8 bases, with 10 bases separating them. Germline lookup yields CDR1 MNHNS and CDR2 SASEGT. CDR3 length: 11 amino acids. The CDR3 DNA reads TGTGCCAGCAGCCAGGGATGGGAAGCTTTCTTT. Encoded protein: CASSQGWEAFF.

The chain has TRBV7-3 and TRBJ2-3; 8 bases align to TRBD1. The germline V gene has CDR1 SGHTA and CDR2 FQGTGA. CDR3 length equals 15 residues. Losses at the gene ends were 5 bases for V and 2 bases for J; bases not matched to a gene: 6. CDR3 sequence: CASSAQGAVTDTQYF. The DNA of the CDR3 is TGTGCCAGCAGCGCTCAGGGGGCAGTCACAGATACGCAGTATTTT.

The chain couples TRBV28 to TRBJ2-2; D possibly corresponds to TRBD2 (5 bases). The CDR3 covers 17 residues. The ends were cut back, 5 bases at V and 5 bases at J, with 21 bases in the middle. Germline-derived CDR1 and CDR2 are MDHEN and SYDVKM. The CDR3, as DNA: TGTGCCAGCAGTCCCACGAGCGCGGGCAGAGGAACCGGGGAGCTGTTTTTT. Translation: CASSPTSAGRGTGELFF.

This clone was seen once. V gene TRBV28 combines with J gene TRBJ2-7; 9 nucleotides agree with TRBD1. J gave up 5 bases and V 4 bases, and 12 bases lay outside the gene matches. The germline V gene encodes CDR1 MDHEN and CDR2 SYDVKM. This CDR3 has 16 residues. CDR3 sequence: CASSSPTLDRGNEQYF. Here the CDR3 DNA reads TGTGCCAGCAGTTCCCCGACCTTGGACAGGGGCAACGAGCAGTACTTC.

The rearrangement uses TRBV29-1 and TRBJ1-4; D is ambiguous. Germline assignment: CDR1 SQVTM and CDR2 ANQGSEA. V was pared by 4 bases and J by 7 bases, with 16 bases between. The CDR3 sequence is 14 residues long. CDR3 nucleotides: TGCAGCGTTGGTTCCGGCAGGTTTGGTGAAAAACTGTTTTTT. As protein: CSVGSGRFGEKLFF.

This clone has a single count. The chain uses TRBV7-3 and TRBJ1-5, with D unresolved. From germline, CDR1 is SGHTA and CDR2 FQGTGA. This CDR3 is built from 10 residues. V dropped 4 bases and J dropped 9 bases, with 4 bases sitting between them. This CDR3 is CASSSTPQHF. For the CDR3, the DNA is TGTGCCAGCAGCTCAACGCCCCAGCATTTT.

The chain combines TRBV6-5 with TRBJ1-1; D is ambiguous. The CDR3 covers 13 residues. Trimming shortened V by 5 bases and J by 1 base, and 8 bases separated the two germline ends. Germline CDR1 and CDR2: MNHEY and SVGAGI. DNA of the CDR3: TGTGCCAGCAGTGAGCGTCCGAACACTGAAGCTTTCTTT. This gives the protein CASSERPNTEAFF.

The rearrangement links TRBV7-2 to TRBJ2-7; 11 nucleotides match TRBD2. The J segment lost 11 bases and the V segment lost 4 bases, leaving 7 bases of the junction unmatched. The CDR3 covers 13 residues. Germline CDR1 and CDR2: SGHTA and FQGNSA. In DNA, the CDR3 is TGTGCCAGCAGCTCTTTAGCGGGAGGGCCCGAGTACTTC. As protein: CASSSLAGGPEYF.